This TCR beta chain was identified in a study of cytomegalovirus exposure and HLA in healthy donors. This clone was seen a handful of times. In germline, CDR1 is SGHTA, CDR2 FQGTGA. This CDR3 is 13 amino acids long. Trimming stripped 6 bases from V and 5 bases from J, with 13 bases between. It was with 60 Vbeta and 13 Jbeta primers that the PCR ran. Data came from immunoSEQ multiplex PCR; TCRdb stores just in-frame clones and leaves some out. The table shows some 90,000 clones, with more than 75% occurring only once. Sequencing used PBMCs. The V and J genes are TRBV7-3 and TRBJ1-1; D call uncertain. This clonotype was sampled from a man aged 30 to 45 in good health and CMV-seropositive. The chain's CDR3 is CASRPKPGTEAFF. The CDR3 DNA is TGTGCCAGCAGACCAAAACCGGGGACTGAAGCTTTCTTT.